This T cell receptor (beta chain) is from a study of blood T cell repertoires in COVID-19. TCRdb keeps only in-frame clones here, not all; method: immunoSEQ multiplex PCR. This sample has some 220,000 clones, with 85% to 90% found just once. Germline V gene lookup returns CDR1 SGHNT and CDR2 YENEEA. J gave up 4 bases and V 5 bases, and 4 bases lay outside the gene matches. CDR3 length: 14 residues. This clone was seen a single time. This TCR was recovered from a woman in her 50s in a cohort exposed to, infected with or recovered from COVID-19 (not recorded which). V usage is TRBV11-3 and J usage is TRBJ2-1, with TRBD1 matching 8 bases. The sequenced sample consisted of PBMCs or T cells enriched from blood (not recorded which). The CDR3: CASSPRTGYNEQFF. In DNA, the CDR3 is TGTGCCAGCAGCCCCCGGACAGGGTACAATGAGCAGTTCTTC.